This T cell receptor (beta chain) was captured in a study of blood T cells in healthy people across ages. Broader study findings: Unsorted PBMCs prevented conclusive naive versus antigen-experienced comparison.

As regards this clonotype: Its antigen is unidentified.

Then a second PCR, running about 6 to 12 cycles, was carried out with a sample-barcoded 5' primer and a J-beta primer mix. From the 5' RACE reads, TCRdb called clonotypes with MiXCR, one entry per CDR3 protein. The sample contains about 760,000 distinct CDR3 sequences, more than 50% of which appear only once. The CDR3 sequence is 14 residues long. From germline, CDR1 is MNHEY and CDR2 SMNVEV (reference sequence). Trimming took off 3 bases at V and 7 bases at J, with 13 bases between the two ends. The chain carries TRBV27 and TRBJ2-1; possibly TRBD1 or TRBD2 for D (5 bases each). The sample taken for sequencing was blood. The clonotype originates from a man aged 35-49 years in good health. The CDR3 here is CASSFGGILNEQFF. CDR3 DNA sequence: TGTGCCAGCAGTTTTGGGGGAATCCTTAATGAGCAGTTCTTC.